This is a list of T cell receptor beta chains from one sample in a study of blood T cell repertoires in COVID-19. TCRdb's table, derived via immunoSEQ multiplex PCR, lists solely in-frame clones and lacks some. This table has some 120,000 clones, roughly 87% appearing once. Sequencing was performed on peripheral blood. The receptors stem from a man aged 80 or over with active or convalescent COVID-19. The CDR3 runs from the conserved cysteine through the conserved F or W. A D gene is named only where the DNA matches it firmly. Some rows have no size entry. The others give once, few or many, or a class for an expanded clone.

abundance,v_gene,d_gene,j_gene,CDR3aa,CDR3nt
once,TRBV29-1,.,TRBJ1-5,CSVGDISQPQHF,TGCAGCGTTGGTGACATAAGTCAGCCCCAGCATTTT
.,TRBV11-2,TRBD1,TRBJ2-2,CASSRDRGPTGELFF,TGTGCCAGCAGCCGGGACAGGGGGCCCACCGGGGAGCTGTTTTTT
.,TRBV5-4,.,TRBJ1-1,CASSFSKTGTEAFF,TGTGCCAGCAGCTTTTCGAAGACGGGCACTGAAGCTTTCTTT
.,TRBV30,.,TRBJ1-5,CAWSVTGGNNQPQHF,TGTGCCTGGAGTGTTACTGGAGGTAACAATCAGCCCCAGCATTTT
.,TRBV7-2,TRBD1,TRBJ2-3,CASSLVGGQAGDTQYF,TGTGCCAGCAGCTTAGTAGGGGGACAGGCCGGTGATACGCAGTATTTT
few,TRBV5-1,TRBD1,TRBJ2-3,CASTTGIGTDTQYF,TGCGCCAGTACGACAGGGATTGGGACAGATACGCAGTATTTT
.,TRBV6-1,.,TRBJ1-6,CASSEVRDIGSPLHF,TGTGCCAGCAGTGAGGTCCGGGACATAGGCTCACCCCTCCACTTT
.,TRBV5-4,.,TRBJ1-6,CASSLQSGWNSPLHF,TGTGCCAGCAGCTTGCAATCGGGGTGGAATTCACCCCTCCACTTT
once,TRBV28,TRBD1,TRBJ2-7,CASSSPPGQGSYEQYF,TGTGCCAGCAGTTCCCCTCCGGGACAGGGGTCCTACGAGCAGTACTTC
.,TRBV7-4,.,TRBJ1-5,CASSRDLGGAYNQPQHF,TGTGCCAGCAGCCGCGACTTGGGGGGGGCTTACAATCAGCCCCAGCATTTT
.,TRBV11-1,.,TRBJ1-6,CASSTRQSNSPLHF,TGTGCCAGCAGCACCCGACAGTCGAATTCACCCCTCCACTTT
.,TRBV20-1,TRBD2,TRBJ2-7,CSASWASGSYEQYF,TGCAGTGCTAGTTGGGCTAGCGGGAGCTACGAGCAGTACTTC
.,TRBV6-5,TRBD2,TRBJ2-7,CASREGTSGSYEQYF,TGTGCCAGCAGGGAGGGGACTAGCGGCTCCTACGAGCAGTACTTC
.,TRBV29-1,TRBD2,TRBJ2-1,CSVERTGGLPYNEQFF,TGCAGCGTTGAACGAACGGGAGGCCTACCTTACAATGAGCAGTTCTTC
.,TRBV6-5,.,TRBJ2-7,CASSRTVGEQYF,TGTGCCAGCAGCCGGACAGTGGGCGAGCAGTACTTC
.,TRBV19,TRBD2,TRBJ2-3,CASSMGSGSTDTQYF,TGTGCCAGTAGTATGGGTAGCGGGAGCACAGATACGCAGTATTTT
.,TRBV20-1,.,TRBJ1-2,CSASPGNLYGYTF,TGCAGTGCCAGTCCAGGGAATCTCTATGGCTACACCTTC
.,TRBV5-1,TRBD2,TRBJ2-1,CASSFLPSGANEQFF,TGCGCCAGCAGCTTTCTGCCTAGCGGGGCTAATGAGCAGTTCTTC
.,TRBV5-3,.,TRBJ1-3,CARSEDRINSGNTIYF,TGTGCCAGAAGCGAGGACAGAATAAACTCTGGAAACACCATATATTTT
.,TRBV19,TRBD2,TRBJ2-1,CASIPSGGRGNEQFF,TGTGCCAGTATCCCTAGCGGGGGAAGGGGCAATGAGCAGTTCTTC
few,TRBV12-3/TRBV12-4,TRBD1,TRBJ1-5,CASRGTGNQPQHF,TGTGCCAGCAGGGGGACAGGCAATCAGCCCCAGCATTTT
.,TRBV4-1,.,TRBJ2-2,CASRDIKGMEGKNTGELFF,TGCGCCAGCAGGGACATAAAGGGGATGGAGGGGAAGAACACCGGGGAGCTGTTTTTT
.,TRBV6-5,TRBD1,TRBJ1-2,CASSPGQDYYGYTF,TGTGCCAGCAGCCCCGGACAGGACTACTATGGCTACACCTTC
once,TRBV6-5,.,TRBJ1-5,CASWGRQANQPQHF,TGTGCCAGTTGGGGCCGACAGGCCAATCAGCCCCAGCATTTT
.,TRBV10-3,.,TRBJ2-2,CAISDLGGELFF,TGTGCCATCTCGGACTTGGGCGGGGAGCTGTTTTTT
once,TRBV7-2,.,TRBJ2-1,CASSLGTQGGQFF,TGTGCCAGCAGCTTAGGCACGCAGGGTGGGCAGTTCTTC
few,TRBV11-1,TRBD2,TRBJ2-1,CASSLRTSGFLNEQFF,TGTGCCAGCAGCCTTAGGACTAGCGGATTTCTAAATGAGCAGTTCTTC
.,TRBV12-5,.,TRBJ1-1,CASGLESSEAFF,TGTGCTAGTGGTTTGGAGAGTTCTGAAGCTTTCTTT
.,TRBV11-1,.,TRBJ2-3,CASSFWFADTQYF,TGTGCCAGCAGCTTTTGGTTTGCGGATACGCAGTATTTT
.,TRBV18,.,TRBJ2-3,CASSPSGDTQYF,TGTGCCAGCTCACCATCGGGAGATACGCAGTATTTT
.,TRBV5-4,.,TRBJ2-7,CASSPRAKPYEQYF,TGTGCCAGCAGCCCCAGGGCCAAACCCTACGAGCAGTACTTC
.,TRBV6-5,.,TRBJ1-5,CASTSRVNSNQPQHF,TGTGCCAGCACTTCGCGGGTAAATAGCAATCAGCCCCAGCATTTT